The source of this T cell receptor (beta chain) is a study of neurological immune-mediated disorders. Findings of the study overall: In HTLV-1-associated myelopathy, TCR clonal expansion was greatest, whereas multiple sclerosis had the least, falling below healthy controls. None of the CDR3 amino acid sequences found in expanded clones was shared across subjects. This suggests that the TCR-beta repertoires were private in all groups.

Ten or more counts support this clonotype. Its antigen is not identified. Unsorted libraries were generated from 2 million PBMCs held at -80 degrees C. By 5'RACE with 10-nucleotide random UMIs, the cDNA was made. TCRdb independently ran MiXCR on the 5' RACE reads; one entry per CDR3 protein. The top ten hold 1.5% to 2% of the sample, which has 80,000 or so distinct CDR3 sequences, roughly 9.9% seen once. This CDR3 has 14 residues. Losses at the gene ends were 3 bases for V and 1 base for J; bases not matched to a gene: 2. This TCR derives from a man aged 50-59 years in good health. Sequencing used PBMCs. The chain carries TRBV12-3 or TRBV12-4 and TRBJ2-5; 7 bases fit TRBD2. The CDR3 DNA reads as TGTGCCAGCAGTTTGTCTAGCGGCCAAGAGACCCAGTACTTC. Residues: CASSLSSGQETQYF.